This T cell receptor beta chain was identified during a study of metastatic and nonmetastatic thyroid tumors. Thyroid surgery was preceded by no treatment in any patient. Germline V gene data show CDR1 as MNHNS and CDR2 as SASEGT. The CDR3 runs to 13 residues. V shed 6 bases and J shed 4 bases, with 12 bases lying between them. In the authors' methods: A distant-metastasis classifier for papillary thyroid cancer was built using CDR3 differences across clinicopathological groups. TCRdb redid the clone calls on the PCR reads using MiXCR. TCRdb, not the original authors, processed these V and J calls. The sample gives some 6,000 clones, roughly 25% of which show up once; over 8.5% is in the top ten.

The receptor's source is a male donor with papillary thyroid cancer or a benign thyroid nodule (not recorded which). Some clones in this sample may be carry-over from other donors' samples. The sequenced material came from adjacent normal tissue. The V gene is TRBV6-1, the J gene TRBJ1-2; D is unresolved. CDR3 residues: CASSRALLYGYTF. For the CDR3, the DNA is TGTGCCAGCAGCCGGGCTTTACTCTATGGCTACACCTTC.